This TCR beta chain was observed in a study of cytomegalovirus exposure and HLA in healthy donors. As for the study in general: An earlier analysis found under 130 million unique TCR beta sequences from about 179 million T cells.

The CDR3 consists of 16 residues. The germline CDR1 and CDR2 sequences are SGHTA and FQGTGA. The trim removed 3 bases at V and 3 bases at J, leaving 6 bases unmatched. The PCR employed 60 Vbeta primers together with 13 Jbeta primers. Method: immunoSEQ multiplex PCR; TCRdb's copy keeps in-frame clones and lacks some. The sample lists under 200,000 clones, 82% occurring once. The TCR originated in a girl under 18 in good health and CMV-seropositive. V gene TRBV7-3 combines with J gene TRBJ2-5, with TRBD1 matching over 11 bases. The source material was PBMCs. The CDR3, as DNA: TGTGCCAGCAGCTTCCCCCGGGACAGGGGGGAAGAGACCCAGTACTTC. It codes for CASSFPRDRGEETQYF.